This TCR beta chain emerged from a study of blood T cell repertoires in COVID-19. For the study at large: There were acute and convalescent COVID-19 samples, and they came from the United States, Italy and Spain. Nucleic acid was either cDNA or gDNA, and it came from T cells, B-cell-depleted T cells, or PBMCs.

Per the authors' pipeline: Reference gene primer amplification in the assay estimated nucleated cell counts. Sequenced by immunoSEQ multiplex PCR; TCRdb stores in-frame clones only, minus some. V, J and clone size are taken as reported in that table, and D and trimming were inferred from the DNA itself. The table has more than 95,000 clones, over 65% seen once. This CDR3 comprises 15 residues. The germline gives CDR1 MNHNY, CDR2 SVGAGI (reference sequence). V dropped 7 bases and J dropped 7 bases, with 20 bases sitting between them. This clone was detected only once. This TCR came from a man aged 25 to 40 with acute or convalescent COVID-19. The chain combines TRBV6-6 with TRBJ2-4; maybe TRBD1 (6 bases). The sample was peripheral blood. The CDR3 DNA reads as TGTGCCAGCACCCAAATCTCCACAGGGCCCAACATTCAGTACTTC. Encoded protein: CASTQISTGPNIQYF.